This TCR beta chain emerged from a study of T cell responses to AZD1222 COVID-19 vaccine. In the case of this clone: Its antigen is not known.

CDR1 is SGHRS and CDR2 is YFSETQ in the germline V gene. V shed 1 base, J shed 3 bases, and the junction held 6 bases outside the gene matches. CDR3 length equals 18 residues. Libraries were prepared by immunoSEQ multiplex PCR; TCRdb keeps only in-frame clonotypes and omits some of them. The repertoire holds about 77,000 clones, with around 90% as singletons. Study results and limitations: The number of AZD1222 recipients seropositive at baseline was only six. Spike-specific TCR breadth rose after two AZD1222 doses, and depth rose as well. The donor cohort was predominantly white British with a female majority, and clonal diversity may have been underestimated. Mapped onto spike, vaccine-associated CD4 TCRs spanned it and were dominant at 160-218 and 743-854.

The material was peripheral blood, obtained 28 days after the second AZD1222 dose. The sequence was obtained from an adult who received the AZD1222 COVID-19 vaccine. J is TRBJ2-2 and V is TRBV5-1, with 13 bases lining up with TRBD2. CDR3 residues: CASSLMGLAGSYTGELFF. The CDR3 nucleotides read TGCGCCAGCAGCTTGATGGGACTAGCGGGAAGCTACACCGGGGAGCTGTTTTTT.